This entry concerns a single TCR beta chain. Its antigen is still unknown. These data originate in a study of blood T cells in healthy people across ages. Overall study: About one barcoded beta molecule was captured per two T cells (by template switching).

The CDR3 is 16 amino acids. Whole-study findings and limits: Fewer expanded clones and more diversity marked long-lived versus aged donors.

A second roughly 6 to 11 cycle PCR used barcoded and J-beta primers. TCRdb used MiXCR to reprocess the 5' RACE reads, holding one entry per CDR3 protein. This table holds some 1.8 million distinct CDR3 sequences, about two fifths found once. The sample taken for sequencing was blood. The clonotype was recovered from a human donor in good health. This sequence joins TRBV21-1 and TRBJ1-5; the table calls TRBD1, which could not be checked here. TRBV21-1 is noted as a pseudogene. Here the CDR3 DNA reads TGTGCCAGCAGCAAAAAACAGGGGGCGCTTAATCAGCCCCAGCATTTT. Encoded protein: CASSKKQGALNQPQHF.